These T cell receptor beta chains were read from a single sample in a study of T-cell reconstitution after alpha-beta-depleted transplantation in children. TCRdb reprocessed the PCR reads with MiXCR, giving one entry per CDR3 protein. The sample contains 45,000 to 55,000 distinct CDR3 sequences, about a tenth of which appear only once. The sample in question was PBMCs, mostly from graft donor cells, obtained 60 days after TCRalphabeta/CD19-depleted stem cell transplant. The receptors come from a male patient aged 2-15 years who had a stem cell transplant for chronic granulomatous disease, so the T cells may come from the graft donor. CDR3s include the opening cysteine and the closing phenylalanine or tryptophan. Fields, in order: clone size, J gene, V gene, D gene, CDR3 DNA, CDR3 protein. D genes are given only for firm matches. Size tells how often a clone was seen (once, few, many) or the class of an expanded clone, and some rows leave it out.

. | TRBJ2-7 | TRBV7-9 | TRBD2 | TGTGCCAGCAGCACAACACTAGCGGGGGGCGACTACGAGCAGTACTTC | CASSTTLAGGDYEQYF
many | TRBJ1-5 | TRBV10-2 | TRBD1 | TGCGCCAGCAGTTGGGACAGGGCTAATCAGCCCCAGCATTTT | CASSWDRANQPQHF
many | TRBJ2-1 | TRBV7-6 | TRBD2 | TGTGCCAGCAGCTCTCTAGCGGGAGCCGTGTTCTTC | CASSSLAGAVFF
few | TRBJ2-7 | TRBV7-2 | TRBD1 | TGTGCCAGCAGGAGAGGGGGCCCCTACGAGCAGTACTTC | CASRRGGPYEQYF
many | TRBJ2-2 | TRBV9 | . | TGTGCCAGCAGCGTAGACGGGAGAGGGACCGGGGAGCTGTTTTTT | CASSVDGRGTGELFF
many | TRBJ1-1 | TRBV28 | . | TGTGCCAGCAGGGTGTTATCCCAGGGTTCTGAAGCTTTCTTT | CASRVLSQGSEAFF
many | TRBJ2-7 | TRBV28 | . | TGTGCCAGCAGTTACACCTCCTACGAGCAGTACTTC | CASSYTSYEQYF
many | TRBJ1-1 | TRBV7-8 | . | TGTGCCAGCAGCTTATCGGAGGTGATGAACACTGAAGCTTTCTTT | CASSLSEVMNTEAFF
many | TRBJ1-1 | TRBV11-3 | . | TGTGCCAGCAGCTTAACAGGGAGCGCTTTCTTT | CASSLTGSAFF
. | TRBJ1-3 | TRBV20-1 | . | TGCAGTGCTAGAGTATTGGGGAATGGAAACACCATATATTTT | CSARVLGNGNTIYF
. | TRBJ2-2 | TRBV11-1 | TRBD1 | TGTGCCAGCAGTACATACAGGGGACGCAGGACCGGGGAGCTGTTTTTT | CASSTYRGRRTGELFF